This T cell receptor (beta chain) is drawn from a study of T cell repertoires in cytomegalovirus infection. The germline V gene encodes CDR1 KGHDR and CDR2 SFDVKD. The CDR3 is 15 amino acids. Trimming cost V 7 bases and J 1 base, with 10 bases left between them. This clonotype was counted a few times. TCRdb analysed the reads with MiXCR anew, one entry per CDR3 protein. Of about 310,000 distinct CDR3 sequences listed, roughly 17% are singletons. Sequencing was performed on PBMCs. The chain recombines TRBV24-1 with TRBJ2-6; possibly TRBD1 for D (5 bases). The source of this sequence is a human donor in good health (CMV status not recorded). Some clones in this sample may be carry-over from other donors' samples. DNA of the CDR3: TGTGCCACCAGCTCAGGGTTTTCTGGGGCCAACGTCCTGACTTTC. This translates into CATSSGFSGANVLTF.